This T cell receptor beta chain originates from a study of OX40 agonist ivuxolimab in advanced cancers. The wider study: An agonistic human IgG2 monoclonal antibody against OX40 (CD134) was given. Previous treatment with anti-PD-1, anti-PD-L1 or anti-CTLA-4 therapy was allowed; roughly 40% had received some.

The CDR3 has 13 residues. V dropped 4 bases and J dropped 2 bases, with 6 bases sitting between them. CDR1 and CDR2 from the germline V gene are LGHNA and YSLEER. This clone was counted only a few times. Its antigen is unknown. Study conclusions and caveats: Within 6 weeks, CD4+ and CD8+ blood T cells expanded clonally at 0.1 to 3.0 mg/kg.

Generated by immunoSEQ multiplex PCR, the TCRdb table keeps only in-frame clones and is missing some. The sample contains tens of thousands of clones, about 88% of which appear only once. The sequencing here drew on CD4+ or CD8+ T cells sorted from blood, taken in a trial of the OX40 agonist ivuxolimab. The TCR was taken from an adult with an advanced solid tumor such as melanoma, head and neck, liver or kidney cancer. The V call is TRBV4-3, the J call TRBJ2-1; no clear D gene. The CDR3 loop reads CASSRVTYNEQFF. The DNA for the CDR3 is TGCGCCAGCAGCCGGGTGACCTACAATGAGCAGTTCTTC.